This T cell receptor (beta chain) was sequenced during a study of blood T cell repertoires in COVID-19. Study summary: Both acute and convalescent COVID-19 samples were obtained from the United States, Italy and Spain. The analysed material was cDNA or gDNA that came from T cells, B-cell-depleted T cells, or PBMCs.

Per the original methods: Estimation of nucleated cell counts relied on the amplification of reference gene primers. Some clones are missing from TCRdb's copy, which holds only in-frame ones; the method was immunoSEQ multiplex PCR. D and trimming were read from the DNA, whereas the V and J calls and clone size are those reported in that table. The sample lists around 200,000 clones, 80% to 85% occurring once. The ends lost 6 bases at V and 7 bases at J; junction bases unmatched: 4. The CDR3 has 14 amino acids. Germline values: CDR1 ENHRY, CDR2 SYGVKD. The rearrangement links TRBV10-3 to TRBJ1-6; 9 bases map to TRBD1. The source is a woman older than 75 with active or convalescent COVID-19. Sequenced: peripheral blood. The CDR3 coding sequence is TGTGCCATCAGACAGGGGGCGCGAAATTCACCCCTCCACTTT. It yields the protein CAIRQGARNSPLHF.